This T cell receptor (beta chain) was sequenced during a study of T cell responses to AZD1222 COVID-19 vaccine. Second doses at about 4 or about 12 weeks were pooled. Study conclusions and caveats: Samples come after the peak T cell response, not at day 14. Donor demographics were predominantly white British with a female majority; clonal diversity may be underestimated.

On this clone: Its matching antigen is unknown.

The V end was cut by 6 bases, the J end by 5 bases, with 16 bases between. In germline, CDR1 is MNHEY, CDR2 SMNVEV (reference sequence). The length of the CDR3 is 14 residues. Some clones are missing from TCRdb's copy, which holds only in-frame ones; the method was immunoSEQ multiplex PCR. The sample carries nearly 110,000 clones, about 90% recorded once. J is TRBJ2-5 and V is TRBV27, with D perhaps TRBD1 or TRBD2 (5 bases each). The origin of this receptor is an adult who received the AZD1222 COVID-19 vaccine. The sample consisted of peripheral blood, taken 28 days after the second AZD1222 dose. In DNA form, the CDR3 reads TGTGCCAGCAGAGGGACGTCGAGCATGGAGACCCAGTACTTC. Protein: CASRGTSSMETQYF.